This entry lists 4 T cell receptor beta chains sequenced from one sample in a study of blood T cells in healthy people across ages. A J-beta primer mix and a sample-barcoded 5' primer were used in a second PCR of roughly 7 to 12 cycles. TCRdb used MiXCR to reprocess the 5' RACE reads, holding one entry per CDR3 protein. This table holds approximately 1.5 million distinct CDR3 sequences, 42% found once. The source material was blood. These receptors came from a woman aged 18 to 35 in good health.

This clonotype was seen more than once but under ten times. The chain combines TRBV12-3 or TRBV12-4 with TRBJ1-2; D is unclear. Trimming shortened V by 3 bases and J by 7 bases, and 9 bases separated the two germline ends. CDR3 length: 12 residues. CDR3 nucleotides: TGTGCCAGCAGTTTCTTGGGGTCTGGCTACACCTTC. Amino acid sequence: CASSFLGSGYTF.

This chain links TRBV5-1 with TRBJ2-7, with D perhaps being TRBD1 or TRBD2 (5 bases each). The CDR3 totals 17 residues. V shed 0 bases and J shed 1 base, with 17 bases lying between them. In germline, CDR1 is SGHRS, CDR2 YFSETQ. The DNA for the CDR3 is TGCGCCAGCAGCTTGGAAACGTCGGGGACGTATTCCTACGAGCAGTACTTC. Residues: CASSLETSGTYSYEQYF. Filled out from reference TRBV5-1 and TRBJ2-7, the complete variable domain reads KAGVTQTPRYLIKTRGQQVTLSCSPISGHRSVSWYQQTPGQGLQFLFEYFSETQRNKGNFPGRFSGRQFSNSRSEMNVSTLELGDSALYLCASSLETSGTYSYEQYFGPGTRLTVT.

This clonotype was picked up many times. The V call is TRBV4-3, the J call TRBJ2-5, with 8 bases that match TRBD2. The CDR3 loop spans 18 amino acids. Per the germline V gene, CDR1 is LGHNA and CDR2 is YSLEER. The V segment lost 0 bases and the J segment 0 bases; nucleotides outside the gene matches: 9. CDR3 region: CASSQEVWTSYNQETQYF. DNA of the CDR3: TGCGCCAGCAGCCAAGAGGTGTGGACTAGCTACAACCAAGAGACCCAGTACTTC.

This clonotype showed up just a few times. V usage is TRBV7-9 and J usage is TRBJ2-1; 7 bases line up with TRBD2. CDR3 length: 15 residues. The J segment lost 9 bases and the V segment lost 5 bases, leaving 13 bases of the junction unmatched. Per germline, CDR1 SEHNR and CDR2 FQNEAQ (reference sequence). The CDR3 bases are TGTGCCAGCAGCCTTGGACTAGAATCCGGCCGTGAGCAGTTCTTC. It is translated as CASSLGLESGREQFF.